This T cell receptor (beta chain) was recovered during a study of T-cell reconstitution after alpha-beta-depleted transplantation in children. A TCRbeta library incorporating unique molecular identifiers was prepared. TCRdb re-derived calls from the PCR reads in MiXCR, one entry per CDR3 protein. Of hundreds of thousands of distinct CDR3 sequences in the sample, around 12% were seen once. Trimming pared 6 bases from V and 4 bases from J, leaving 13 bases between. CDR3 length equals 13 residues. This chain links TRBV12-3 or TRBV12-4 with TRBJ2-7, with D perhaps matching TRBD2 (6 bases). The sequences come from PBMCs from the stem cell graft donor, collected from the stem cell graft. This TCR came from a human donor who donated a stem cell graft to a child with combined immunodeficiency. CDR3 residues: CASRASGLYEQYF. In DNA, the CDR3 is TGTGCCAGCAGAGCCAGCGGGCTATACGAGCAGTACTTC.